The entry that follows covers one TCR beta chain sequence. Its specific antigen is unknown. It has no much larger one-base neighbor in the sample; base qualities were not kept. These data belong to a study of blood T cell repertoires in COVID-19 (dated by TCRdb to 2020 to 2022). The study in broad terms: Samples covering the acute and convalescent phases of COVID-19 were provided by collaborators in the United States, Italy and Spain. HLA class I and class II types, where available, came from metadata supplied by the sample provider rather than from assay-based typing. Deeply sampled blood TCRbeta repertoires from subjects exposed to, actively infected with, or recovered from COVID-19 were included in the dataset. The repertoires were released in a freely available public database meant as a resource for research on the immune response to SARS-CoV-2. A de-identified subject ID, COVID-19 status, age in years and sex were almost always included in the sample metadata. The prospective study material was composed of cDNA or gDNA derived from T cells, B-cell-depleted T cells, or PBMCs. Samples were obtained from the ongoing ImmuneRACE study (first 160 participants) and from over a thousand subjects provided by 6 global collaborators.

TCRbeta CDR3 regions were amplified from genomic DNA by means of the immunoSEQ Assay, a bias-controlled multiplex PCR. The study's own analysis went as follows. Within the assay, amplification of reference gene primers was used to estimate how many nucleated cells each sample contained. To quantify the absolute abundance of each unique TCRbeta CDR3 rearrangement, sequence reads were collapsed and filtered. For each sample, productive Simpson clonality was calculated as the square root of Simpson's diversity index over productive rearrangements. The clones in this table, taken by TCRdb from immuneACCESS, are in-frame only. Not every clone is retained; where verified, under half of the shortfall comes from an unresolved V gene, and the cause of the rest is unknown. Clone size and the V and J calls come from that table; the DNA yielded D and trimming. For this sample there are approximately 300,000 clones; 80% to 90% appear just once. Of the sample, roughly 5.1% is held by the ten largest clones.

Results the study describes overall, beyond this receptor: The quantity of clinical and demographic metadata differed by source and by participant and was supplied without curation.

Collaborating institutions collected whole blood in K2EDTA tubes following their own protocols. For TCRbeta analysis, collaborators shipped samples in one of three forms: frozen whole blood, isolated PBMCs, or DNA extracted from either of those sample types. The CDR3 runs 17 amino acids, cysteine and phenylalanine included. Just the 51-base CDR3 DNA is kept, in frame starting at base 1. CDR1 is given as SGHVS and CDR2 as FNYEAQ, both from the germline V gene. Trimming leaves V shorter by 4 bases and J shorter by 1 base, with the junction holding 12 bases beyond the gene matches. The sample comprised peripheral blood. This TCR came from a middle-aged man with acute or convalescent COVID-19. The chain is made from TRBV7-6 and TRBJ1-1; 7 central bases correspond to TRBD1. Read as DNA, the sequence is TGTGCCAGCAGCTGGGAGAACAGGGGAGGAGGGAACACTGAAGCTTTCTTT. Its translation is CASSWENRGGGNTEAFF.